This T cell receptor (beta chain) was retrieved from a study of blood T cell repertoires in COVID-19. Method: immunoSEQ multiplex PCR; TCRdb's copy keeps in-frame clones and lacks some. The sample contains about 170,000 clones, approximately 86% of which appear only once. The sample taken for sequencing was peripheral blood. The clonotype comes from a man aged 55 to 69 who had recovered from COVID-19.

The CDR3 loop reads CASSVETAYNEQFF. The CDR3 nucleotides read TGTGCCAGCAGCGTAGAGACAGCATACAATGAGCAGTTCTTC. V and J are TRBV9 and TRBJ2-1; maybe TRBD1 (5 bases). CDR1 SGDLS and CDR2 YYNGEE come from the germline V gene. CDR3 length: 14 residues. The V gene lost 0 bases and the J gene lost 4 bases, with 8 bases spanning the gap.